Following are 14 T cell receptor beta chains from one sample sequenced in a study of identical twins. MiXCR, run by TCRdb on the 5' RACE reads, gives a single entry per CDR3 protein. The sample consists of some 560,000 distinct CDR3 sequences, 7.5% to 10% of them appearing once. These data also featured in a second study, about yellow fever vaccine responses in identical twins.

The sample consisted of PBMCs. The origin of the receptors is a woman under 30 in good health.

This clonotype was counted only a few times. The V call is TRBV20-1, the J call TRBJ2-2; 8 positions match TRBD1. V shed 0 bases and J 4 bases; nucleotides not matched to a gene: 13. The CDR3 covers 18 residues. Germline V CDR1 and CDR2: DFQATT, SNEGSKA (reference sequence). The CDR3 sequence is CSAREPLRTGSFTGELFF. CDR3 bases: TGCAGTGCTAGAGAACCATTACGGACAGGGTCTTTCACCGGGGAGCTGTTTTTT.

The genes are TRBV27 and TRBJ1-1, with D tentatively TRBD1 (5 bases). The V end lost 2 bases, the J end lost 3 bases, and 7 bases lay between the germline ends. The CDR3 extends over 13 amino acids. The germline V gene encodes CDR1 MNHEY and CDR2 SMNVEV (reference sequence). CDR3 in DNA: TGTGCCAGCAGTTTAGGGACTTACACTGAAGCTTTCTTT. This sequence encodes CASSLGTYTEAFF.

The chain has TRBV2 and TRBJ2-1; 11 positions match TRBD2. The V and J ends lost 4 bases and 4 bases, in that order; junction bases with no gene match: 3. Per the germline V gene, CDR1 is SNHLY and CDR2 is FYNNEI. This CDR3 contains 15 residues. CDR3 DNA: TGTGCCAGCAGTGGACTAGCGGGACTATACAATGAGCAGTTCTTC. This translates into CASSGLAGLYNEQFF.

The CDR3 spells CSAGRAYEQYF. The CDR3 DNA reads as TGCAGCGCGGGCAGAGCCTACGAGCAGTACTTC. The genes are TRBV29-1 and TRBJ2-7; D gene ambiguous. Germline CDR1 SQVTM, CDR2 ANQGSEA. V lost 7 bases to trimming and J lost 2 bases, with 9 bases between them. CDR3 length: 11 residues.

This clonotype was recorded many times. The chain uses TRBV7-9 and TRBJ2-7; D perhaps matches TRBD2 (6 bases). Germline values: CDR1 SEHNR, CDR2 FQNEAQ (reference sequence). This CDR3 has 16 residues. V shed 1 base and J shed 0 bases, with 13 bases lying between them. The CDR3 here is CASSLVGPDYSYEQYF. The CDR3 region has the DNA TGTGCCAGCAGCTTAGTCGGACCGGACTACTCCTACGAGCAGTACTTC.

Only a few counts were recorded for this clonotype. This rearrangement joins TRBV3-1 to TRBJ2-5, with D unresolved. The CDR3 is 13 amino acids. Trimming stripped 1 base from V and 1 base from J, with 4 bases between. Germline CDR1 and CDR2: LGHDT and YNNKEL (reference sequence). CDR3 nucleotides: TGTGCCAGCAGCCAAGGGACCCAAGAGACCCAGTACTTC. It encodes CASSQGTQETQYF.

This clonotype has a handful of counts. The V call is TRBV10-3, the J call TRBJ2-5; D is unresolved. Trimming took 1 base from V and 1 from J, leaving 13 bases between them. CDR3 length: 16 amino acids. Germline V CDR1 and CDR2: ENHRY, SYGVKD. The CDR3 region has the DNA TGTGCCATCAGTGAGTTTAGTGTTAACAGCCAAGAGACCCAGTACTTC. Residues: CAISEFSVNSQETQYF.

This clonotype has a handful of counts. The V gene is TRBV7-3, the J gene TRBJ2-2; TRBD1 aligns across 7 bases. The CDR3 length is 15 residues. Germline V gene sequence: CDR1 SGHTA, CDR2 FQGTGA. Trimming cost V 5 bases and J 4 bases; bases outside gene matches: 7. CDR3 DNA: TGTGCCAGCAGCCCCGGGACAGCAGCCACCGGGGAGCTGTTTTTT. This encodes CASSPGTAATGELFF.

This clonotype came up many times. J is TRBJ2-7 and V is TRBV5-6; D is uncertain. V was cut by 0 bases and J by 3 bases, with 10 bases left in between. The CDR3 totals 14 residues. CDR1 is SGHDT and CDR2 is YYEEEE in the germline V gene. The CDR3 reads CASSLVVNFYEQYF. The CDR3 nucleotides read TGTGCCAGCAGCTTGGTCGTAAACTTCTACGAGCAGTACTTC.

There are a few counts of this clonotype. The gene calls are TRBV4-1 and TRBJ2-4; 7 positions agree with TRBD2. V shed 0 bases and J 11 bases; nucleotides not matched to a gene: 7. Germline lookup yields CDR1 MGHRA and CDR2 YSYEKL. CDR3 size: 14 residues. The CDR3 loop is CASSQDKRGLLQYF. The CDR3 bases are TGCGCCAGCAGCCAAGATAAGCGGGGCCTTCTTCAGTACTTC.

This clonotype was recorded a few times. This sequence joins TRBV7-8 and TRBJ2-7; the D is unclear. Germline CDR1 and CDR2: SGHVS and FQNEAQ. The length of the CDR3 is 13 residues. V gave up 5 bases and J gave up 2 bases, with 10 bases separating them. This chain's CDR3 is CASSPQRTYEQYF. The DNA of the CDR3 is TGTGCCAGCAGCCCTCAGAGGACCTACGAGCAGTACTTC.

The CDR3 sequence: CASSALAGAYEQYF. For the CDR3, the DNA is TGTGCCAGCAGCGCCCTAGCGGGGGCCTACGAGCAGTACTTC. This rearrangement joins TRBV7-9 to TRBJ2-7; 10 nucleotides align to TRBD2. Germline V gene sequence: CDR1 SEHNR, CDR2 FQNEAQ (reference sequence). J was trimmed by 2 bases and V by 5 bases; bases with no gene match: 3. CDR3 length: 14 amino acids.

Turning to this clonotype: Germline and junction disagree at one end, which may indicate a read error. The gene calls are TRBV13 and TRBJ2-2; no firm D call. The germline gives CDR1 PRHDT, CDR2 FYEKMQ (reference sequence). The CDR3 totals 17 residues. CDR3 region: CATSLGRPIANTGELFF. CDR3 nucleotides: TGTGCCACCAGCTTAGGCAGGCCTATAGCGAACACCGGGGAGCTGTTTTTT.

DNA of the CDR3: TGCAGTGTCGGGGACTTAGGGGCCAATGAGCAGTTCTTC. It yields the protein CSVGDLGANEQFF. This chain uses TRBV20-1 with TRBJ2-1; perhaps TRBD2 as D (6 bases). Deletions cut 7 bases from V and 6 bases from J, with 16 bases between. Germline CDR1 reads DFQATT; CDR2 reads SNEGSKA (reference sequence). CDR3 size: 13 residues.